These 21 T cell receptor beta chains were all obtained from the same sample, sequenced in a study of beta chain features in type 1 diabetes. Regarding the study as a whole: Researchers report that Type 1 diabetes patients had moderately but significantly shorter TCRB CDR3s across all four CD4+ subsets.

Their antigens are not known. Since all of the isolated RNA was reverse transcribed, expressed TCRB transcripts were what got sequenced. The protocol was immunoSEQ multiplex PCR, while the TCRdb copy is restricted to in-frame clones and leaves out a portion. The sample consists of 250,000 to 350,000 clones, approximately 14% of them appearing once. The sequencing input was naive CD4+ T cells from blood. These receptors were obtained from a man aged 25 to 40 with type 1 diabetes.

V and J are TRBV9 and TRBJ1-2; D remains unclear. The CDR3 has 12 residues. CDR1 SGDLS and CDR2 YYNGEE come from the germline V gene. The V gene lost 5 bases and the J gene lost 4 bases, with 9 bases spanning the gap. The CDR3 DNA follows: TGTGCCAGCAGATCGAGTAGCTATGGCTACACCTTC. Translation: CASRSSSYGYTF.

This chain joins TRBV5-6 and TRBJ2-1; 7 bases fit TRBD2. With V trimmed by 0 bases and J by 4 bases, 7 bases remained unmatched. CDR1 and CDR2 (germline): SGHDT, YYEEEE. The CDR3 contains 16 residues. This CDR3 is CASSLARTSRYNEQFF. As DNA, the CDR3 is TGTGCCAGCAGCTTGGCGAGGACTAGTAGGTACAATGAGCAGTTCTTC.

This clone was seen a handful of times. The rearrangement uses TRBV9 and TRBJ2-7; possible D gene TRBD2, 6 bases. CDR3 size: 16 residues. Germline lookup yields CDR1 SGDLS and CDR2 YYNGEE. V was pared by 0 bases and J by 3 bases, with 16 bases between. In nucleotides, the CDR3 is TGTGCCAGCAGCGTAGGTGGTCTAGCGAGAAGCTACGAGCAGTACTTC. Translating gives CASSVGGLARSYEQYF. Full variable domain (missing parts from reference TRBV9 and TRBJ2-7): DSGVTQTPKHLITATGQRVTLRCSPRSGDLSVYWYQQSLDQGLQFLIQYYNGEERAKGNILERFSAQQFPDLHSELNLSSLELGDSALYFCASSVGGLARSYEQYFGPGTRLTVT.

CDR3 DNA: TGTGCCAGCAGCTTATCTGGCGGGAGGATAGAGACCCAGTACTTC. Residues: CASSLSGGRIETQYF. V and J are TRBV5-4 and TRBJ2-5; 8 bases fit TRBD2. V trimming: 2 bases; J trimming: 4 bases; junction bases outside the gene matches: 7. Germline V lookup: CDR1 SGHNT, CDR2 YYREEE (reference sequence). The CDR3 runs 15 residues. Together with reference TRBV5-4 and TRBJ2-5, the CDR3 gives the full variable domain: ETGVTQSPTHLIKTRGQQVTLRCSSQSGHNTVSWYQQALGQGPQFIFQYYREEENGRGNFPPRFSGLQFPNYSSELNVNALELDDSALYLCASSLSGGRIETQYFGPGTRLLVL.

The sample holds a few counts of this clone. The chain is built from TRBV28 and TRBJ2-3; 7 nucleotides align to TRBD2. The J segment lost 1 base and the V segment lost 8 bases, leaving 9 bases of the junction unmatched. Germline V gives CDR1 MDHEN, CDR2 SYDVKM. This CDR3 contains 15 residues. The chain's CDR3 is CASGRAVVGTDTQYF. The CDR3, as DNA: TGTGCCAGCGGGAGGGCCGTCGTTGGCACAGATACGCAGTATTTT.

This clone was picked up a small number of times. The chain couples TRBV5-1 to TRBJ2-7; no firm D call. Germline values: CDR1 SGHRS, CDR2 YFSETQ. This CDR3 region has 14 residues. Trimming pared 0 bases from V and 5 bases from J, leaving 12 bases between. The CDR3, as DNA: TGCGCCAGCAGCTTGGCGTCGGTCTTGGACGAGCAGTACTTC. Protein sequence: CASSLASVLDEQYF.

This clone was detected only a few times. The chain couples TRBV9 to TRBJ2-5, with TRBD2 identical over 10 bases. Germline V gives CDR1 SGDLS, CDR2 YYNGEE. V trimming: 4 bases; J trimming: 5 bases; junction bases outside the gene matches: 8. There are 15 residues in the CDR3. The CDR3 bases are TGTGCCAGCAGCTTCTCCGGGACTAGCGATGAGACCCAGTACTTC. Translation: CASSFSGTSDETQYF.

A few counts support this clone. The chain joins TRBV9 to TRBJ1-2, with D possibly TRBD1 on 6 matching bases. The CDR3 has 14 residues. Trimming removed 3 bases from V and 0 bases from J, with 9 bases in between. Germline assignment: CDR1 SGDLS and CDR2 YYNGEE. The CDR3 sequence is CASSARTANYGYTF. CDR3 bases: TGTGCCAGCAGCGCTCGGACAGCTAACTATGGCTACACCTTC.

As concerns this clone: Other DNA sequences in this sample translate to the same CDR3. This chain uses TRBV5-1 with TRBJ2-5; D is unclear. The CDR3 extends over 14 amino acids. Per germline, CDR1 SGHRS and CDR2 YFSETQ. Trimming removed 0 bases from V and 0 bases from J, with 6 bases in between. CDR3: CASSLGQYQETQYF. In DNA, the CDR3 is TGCGCCAGCAGCTTGGGCCAGTACCAAGAGACCCAGTACTTC.

This clone appeared a few times. J is TRBJ1-2 and V is TRBV28; 9 bases fit TRBD1. Per the germline V gene, CDR1 is MDHEN and CDR2 is SYDVKM. V trimming: 6 bases; J trimming: 7 bases; junction bases outside the gene matches: 3. The CDR3 sequence is 12 residues long. The CDR3 loop reads CASRTGGRGYTF. The DNA for the CDR3 is TGTGCCAGCAGAACAGGGGGCCGTGGCTACACCTTC.

The chain is built from TRBV7-3 and TRBJ2-1; no firm D call. Germline lookup yields CDR1 SGHTA and CDR2 FQGTGA. The CDR3 contains 15 residues. V was trimmed by 3 bases and J by 0 bases, leaving 9 bases between them. This chain's CDR3 is CASSLRPSSYNEQFF. As DNA, the CDR3 is TGTGCCAGCAGCTTGCGGCCGAGCTCCTACAATGAGCAGTTCTTC. Drawing the rest from reference TRBV7-3 and TRBJ2-1, the complete variable domain is GAGVSQTPSNKVTEKGKYVELRCDPISGHTALYWYRQSLGQGPEFLIYFQGTGAADDSGLPNDRFFAVRPEGSVSTLKIQRTERGDSAVYLCASSLRPSSYNEQFFGPGTRLTVL.

The rearrangement joins TRBV4-2 to TRBJ2-5; the match to TRBD1 covers 8 bases. In germline, CDR1 is LGHNA, CDR2 YNFKEQ. The CDR3 length is 17 residues. Trimming removed 7 bases from V and 4 bases from J; junction bases left unmatched: 17. The CDR3 region is CASTPSRAGGVGETQYF. CDR3 nucleotides: TGTGCCAGCACCCCTTCGAGAGCAGGGGGCGTAGGAGAGACCCAGTACTTC.

This rearrangement joins TRBV4-2 to TRBJ1-1, with 12 bases matching TRBD1. CDR1 and CDR2 from the germline V gene are LGHNA and YNFKEQ. The J segment lost 8 bases and the V segment lost 0 bases, leaving 10 bases of the junction unmatched. CDR3 length equals 17 residues. Here the CDR3 reads CASSQEGTGGAKPEAFF. The DNA for the CDR3 is TGTGCCAGCAGCCAAGAGGGGACAGGGGGCGCGAAGCCCGAAGCTTTCTTT.

In this sample, this clone turned up a few times. This chain uses TRBV11-1 with TRBJ1-1; D not resolved. The V end lost 5 bases, the J end lost 2 bases, and 3 bases lay between the germline ends. CDR3 length: 11 amino acids. Germline V gene sequence: CDR1 SGHAT, CDR2 FQDESV (reference sequence). CDR3 in amino acids: CASSRNTEAFF. Written as DNA, the CDR3 is TGTGCCAGCAGCCGTAACACTGAAGCTTTCTTT.

Concerning this clone itself: Additional DNA sequences in this sample encode the identical CDR3. This rearrangement joins TRBV7-9 to TRBJ2-1, with 9 bases fitting TRBD2. J gave up 3 bases and V 5 bases, and 8 bases lay outside the gene matches. CDR1 and CDR2 (germline): SEHNR, FQNEAQ (reference sequence). This CDR3 has 16 residues. CDR3 bases: TGTGCCAGCAGCCCCTTAGCGGGAGAAGGCTACAATGAGCAGTTCTTC. Translated: CASSPLAGEGYNEQFF.

This clone turned up a few times. V and J are TRBV27 and TRBJ1-2; 7 bases are shared with TRBD1. V lost 2 bases, J lost 6 bases, and 6 bases stayed unmatched. Germline CDR1 MNHEY, CDR2 SMNVEV (reference sequence). The CDR3 is made up of 14 amino acids. The CDR3 sequence is CASSLLVGGDGYTF. The DNA for the CDR3 is TGTGCCAGCAGTTTACTCGTAGGGGGCGATGGCTACACCTTC.

The gene calls are TRBV18 and TRBJ2-1, with 9 bases aligning to TRBD2. The CDR3 contains 16 residues. The V gene end was trimmed by 3 bases and the J gene end by 9 bases; junction bases not matched to a gene: 12. Looked up from germline, CDR1 is KGHSH and CDR2 is LQKENI. In nucleotides, the CDR3 is TGTGCCAGCTCACCCCTTGCAGCGGGAGGATTCGGTGAGCAGTTCTTC. Amino acid sequence: CASSPLAAGGFGEQFF. Variable domain in full (rest from reference TRBV18 and TRBJ2-1): NAGVMQNPRHLVRRRGQEARLRCSPMKGHSHVYWYRQLPEEGLKFMVYLQKENIIDESGMPKERFSAEFPKEGPSILRIQQVVRGDSAAYFCASSPLAAGGFGEQFFGPGTRLTVL.

V is TRBV28 and J is TRBJ1-2; 8 bases are a match to TRBD1. Looked up from germline, CDR1 is MDHEN and CDR2 is SYDVKM. The V and J ends lost 7 bases and 1 base, in that order; junction bases with no gene match: 11. This CDR3 contains 16 residues. CDR3 protein: CASTTTGVLGNYGYTF. DNA for the CDR3: TGTGCCAGCACCACGACAGGGGTTCTTGGTAACTATGGCTACACCTTC.

The rearrangement links TRBV14 to TRBJ1-1; no reliable D call. Per the germline V gene, CDR1 is SGHDN and CDR2 is FVKESK. V was pared by 4 bases and J by 1 base, with 7 bases between. The CDR3 spans 13 residues. The CDR3 loop is CASSLNRNTEAFF. Here the CDR3 DNA reads TGTGCCAGCAGCCTAAACAGGAACACTGAAGCTTTCTTT.

This clone was observed a few times. CDR3 DNA: TGTGCCAGCAGCCCCCGTCGGACTAGCGGGAGGCCAACCTACGAGCAGTACTTC. This sequence encodes CASSPRRTSGRPTYEQYF. V usage is TRBV7-2 and J usage is TRBJ2-7; 14 nucleotides line up with TRBD2. Per the germline V gene, CDR1 is SGHTA and CDR2 is FQGNSA. The ends lost 5 bases at V and 2 bases at J; junction bases unmatched: 11. The CDR3 covers 18 residues.

This chain connects TRBV9 to TRBJ2-2; no reliable D call. V was pared by 5 bases and J by 1 base, with 15 bases between. The CDR3 is made up of 16 amino acids. Germline loops: CDR1 SGDLS, CDR2 YYNGEE. The CDR3 DNA follows: TGTGCCAGCAGGCACAACCGACTTGGGAACACCGGGGAGCTGTTTTTT. It encodes CASRHNRLGNTGELFF.